Listed here are 29 T cell receptor beta chains from one sample, sequenced in a study of blood T cell repertoires in COVID-19. Sequencing was performed with immunoSEQ multiplex PCR; in TCRdb, only in-frame clones are kept and a portion is missing. This table holds approximately 250,000 clones, about 89% found once. The specimen sequenced was peripheral blood. The receptors originated from a man in his forties or fifties with active or convalescent COVID-19.

This clone is a singleton in its sample. The chain carries TRBV6-5 and TRBJ1-1; TRBD1 agrees at 9 bases. Germline CDR1 reads MNHEY; CDR2 reads SVGAGI. The CDR3 has 14 residues. Trimming at V came to 6 bases and at J to 8 bases, leaving 10 bases not matched to a gene. The CDR3 region is CASSVKQGAVEAFF. CDR3 DNA sequence: TGTGCCAGCAGCGTAAAACAGGGGGCGGTCGAAGCTTTCTTT.

The chain has TRBV27 and TRBJ1-1; D is possibly TRBD1 (5 bases). The CDR3 loop spans 15 amino acids. CDR1 is MNHEY and CDR2 is SMNVEV in the germline V gene (reference sequence). V lost 3 bases, J lost 5 bases, and 16 bases lay in between. The CDR3 is CASSLKRGGGTEAFF. In DNA, the CDR3 is TGTGCCAGCAGTTTGAAACGGGGGGGTGGAACTGAAGCTTTCTTT.

This clone was picked up a small number of times. The chain has TRBV15 and TRBJ2-2; unclear D gene. Germline V gene data show CDR1 as LNHNV and CDR2 as YYDKDF (reference sequence). The CDR3 is 13 residues long. V dropped 1 base and J dropped 6 bases, with 6 bases sitting between them. CDR3 region: CATSRARSGELFF. The DNA for the CDR3 is TGTGCCACCAGCAGAGCTAGATCCGGGGAGCTGTTTTTT.

This rearrangement joins TRBV10-3 to TRBJ1-3, with D uncertain. The CDR3 extends over 15 amino acids. Trimming took 2 bases from V and 2 from J, leaving 10 bases between them. Germline-derived CDR1 and CDR2 are ENHRY and SYGVKD. CDR3 amino acids: CAISESAGPGNTIYF. For the CDR3, the DNA is TGTGCCATCAGTGAGAGTGCGGGCCCTGGAAACACCATATATTTT.

This chain joins TRBV9 and TRBJ1-1; D not resolved. The germline V gene has CDR1 SGDLS and CDR2 YYNGEE. CDR3 length: 16 residues. With 3 bases removed from V and 5 bases from J, the gap between germline ends came to 20 bases. The CDR3 region is CASSGGGEGGWTEAFF. The CDR3 DNA follows: TGTGCCAGCAGCGGCGGAGGAGAGGGAGGTTGGACTGAAGCTTTCTTT.

This chain connects TRBV7-9 to TRBJ1-1; TRBD1 is a possible D gene (6 bases). The CDR3 has 12 residues. Germline CDR1 and CDR2: SEHNR and FQNEAQ (reference sequence). V was clipped by 5 bases and J by 7 bases, with 11 bases between them. CDR3 nucleotides: TGTGCCAGCAGCGGGGGGGCGAATGAAGCTTTCTTT. The encoded protein is CASSGGANEAFF. The full variable domain, its missing parts supplied by reference TRBV7-9 and TRBJ1-1, is DTGVSQNPRHKITKRGQNVTFRCDPISEHNRLYWYRQTLGQGPEFLTYFQNEAQLEKSRLLSDRFSAERPKGSFSTLEIQRTEQGDSAMYLCASSGGANEAFFGQGTRLTVV.

This clone came up a few times. The chain couples TRBV2 to TRBJ2-1; 7 bases map to TRBD2. Germline V gene sequence: CDR1 SNHLY, CDR2 FYNNEI. V lost 9 bases, J lost 5 bases, and 13 bases stayed unmatched. CDR3 length: 15 amino acids. The CDR3 spells CASHTEAGTNNEQFF. As DNA, the CDR3 is TGTGCCAGTCATACAGAAGCGGGAACCAACAATGAGCAGTTCTTC.

The chain has TRBV7-9 and TRBJ1-4; 9 bases fit TRBD1. The CDR3 length is 14 residues. Germline V gene lookup returns CDR1 SEHNR and CDR2 FQNEAQ (reference sequence). With V trimmed by 2 bases and J by 12 bases, 7 bases remained unmatched. The CDR3 spells CASSLSQTGGQLFF. Here the CDR3 DNA reads TGTGCCAGCAGCTTATCGCAGACAGGGGGTCAACTGTTTTTT.

This chain links TRBV6-5 with TRBJ2-3; D gene unclear. Trimming removed 9 bases from V and 4 bases from J, with 11 bases in between. This CDR3 has 12 amino acids. CDR1 is MNHEY, CDR2 SVGAGI, per germline. CDR3 sequence reads: CASIEVADTQYF. The CDR3 nucleotides are TGTGCCAGTATCGAGGTCGCAGATACGCAGTATTTT.

The chain carries TRBV9 and TRBJ2-1; TRBD2 aligns across 13 bases. The CDR3 sequence is 19 residues long. The germline CDR1 and CDR2 sequences are SGDLS and YYNGEE. After removal of 3 bases from V and 0 bases from J, the junction contained 9 bases not matched to a gene. The CDR3 loop reads CASSGTSGGELRSYNEQFF. For the CDR3, the DNA is TGTGCCAGCAGCGGAACTAGCGGGGGGGAGTTGCGCTCCTACAATGAGCAGTTCTTC.

V is TRBV18 and J is TRBJ2-1, with 7 bases that match TRBD1. The V and J ends lost 3 bases and 6 bases, in that order; junction bases with no gene match: 5. This CDR3 region has 14 residues. CDR1 is KGHSH, CDR2 LQKENI, per germline. CDR3 sequence reads: CASSPNRGTNEQFF. As DNA, the CDR3 is TGTGCCAGCTCACCGAACAGGGGTACCAATGAGCAGTTCTTC.

The CDR3 nucleotides read TGCAGTGCTAGTAGTTCCGTCGGGCGGGAGGGGGAGACCCAGTACTTC. Protein product: CSASSSVGREGETQYF. The chain links TRBV20-1 to TRBJ2-5; 9 bases map to TRBD2. The junction had 13 bases not matched to a gene; V was cut back by 3 bases and J by 5 bases. The germline CDR1 and CDR2 sequences are DFQATT and SNEGSKA (reference sequence). CDR3 length equals 16 residues.

This chain uses TRBV9 with TRBJ2-1; the match to TRBD2 covers 8 bases. V dropped 4 bases and J dropped 5; count of bases not matched to a gene: 5. The CDR3 runs to 14 residues. Germline V gene sequence: CDR1 SGDLS, CDR2 YYNGEE. The CDR3 DNA sequence: TGTGCCAGCAGCCCGAGCGGGGGTGACAATGAGCAGTTCTTC. Its protein is CASSPSGGDNEQFF.

The gene calls are TRBV15 and TRBJ1-1, with a weak D call TRBD1 (6 bases). Trimming removed 1 base at V and 6 bases at J, with 15 bases between. The CDR3 covers 15 residues. Germline V gene sequence: CDR1 LNHNV, CDR2 YYDKDF (reference sequence). The CDR3 is CATSRGRGAGSEAFF. The CDR3 DNA reads TGTGCCACCAGCAGAGGCAGGGGCGCCGGCTCTGAAGCTTTCTTT.

The chain recombines TRBV2 with TRBJ1-2; 7 nucleotides align to TRBD1. The germline CDR1 and CDR2 sequences are SNHLY and FYNNEI. V gave up 9 bases and J gave up 3 bases; unmatched junction bases: 10. This CDR3 is 14 amino acids long. CDR3 in DNA: TGTGCCAGTTCCAGGGGGAGCGGAGACTATGGCTACACCTTC. It encodes CASSRGSGDYGYTF.

This clone was seen once. The chain is built from TRBV9 and TRBJ1-3; no clear D. The CDR3 is made up of 14 amino acids. V dropped 4 bases and J dropped 6 bases, with 14 bases sitting between them. Germline loops: CDR1 SGDLS, CDR2 YYNGEE. CDR3 bases: TGTGCCAGCAGCTCCAGCGGGAGGGAAAACACCATATATTTT. Its protein is CASSSSGRENTIYF.

The chain recombines TRBV24-1 with TRBJ2-2; TRBD2 agrees at 9 bases. CDR1 and CDR2 (germline): KGHDR, SFDVKD. This CDR3 has 15 amino acids. The trim removed 9 bases at V and 4 bases at J, leaving 8 bases unmatched. CDR3 in amino acids: CATRGGGAVTGELFF. The CDR3, as DNA: TGTGCCACCCGGGGCGGGGGGGCCGTCACCGGGGAGCTGTTTTTT.

V usage is TRBV5-5 and J usage is TRBJ1-1; D possibly corresponds to TRBD1 (5 bases). This CDR3 has 12 residues. V was clipped by 2 bases and J by 3 bases, with 5 bases between them. Germline values: CDR1 SGHKS, CDR2 YYEKEE (reference sequence). Here the CDR3 DNA reads TGTGCCAGCAGCTTCAGGGACACTGAAGCTTTCTTT. Its protein product is CASSFRDTEAFF.

This clone appeared a single time. The rearrangement links TRBV29-1 to TRBJ1-1; no reliable D call. Trimming stripped 4 bases from V and 10 bases from J, with 16 bases between. The CDR3 length is 12 residues. Germline V gene data show CDR1 as SQVTM and CDR2 as ANQGSEA. DNA of the CDR3: TGCAGCGTTGGGAGATTGGGTGAATCAGCTTTCTTT. Amino acids: CSVGRLGESAFF.

The CDR3 DNA sequence: TGTGCCAGCCGCACGATGGGACAGTACTACGAGCAGTACTTC. Translating it yields CASRTMGQYYEQYF. The chain uses TRBV28 and TRBJ2-7, with 7 nucleotides matching TRBD1. Germline V gene data show CDR1 as MDHEN and CDR2 as SYDVKM. The CDR3 has 14 residues. J lost 3 bases, V lost 8 bases, and 10 bases had no gene match. The full variable domain, completed using reference TRBV28 and TRBJ2-7, is DVKVTQSSRYLVKRTGEKVFLECVQDMDHENMFWYRQDPGLGLRLIYFSYDVKMKEKGDIPEGYSVSREKKERFSLILESASTNQTSMYLCASRTMGQYYEQYFGPGTRLTVT.

J is TRBJ1-3 and V is TRBV18, with a weak D call TRBD1 (5 bases). The CDR3 is 15 residues long. CDR1 and CDR2 from the germline V gene are KGHSH and LQKENI. V gave up 3 bases and J gave up 0 bases, with 9 bases separating them. CDR3 protein: CASSPLGASGNTIYF. DNA for the CDR3: TGTGCCAGCTCACCTTTAGGGGCCTCTGGAAACACCATATATTTT.

The chain recombines TRBV3-1 (or the pseudogene TRBV3-2) with TRBJ2-7; perhaps TRBD1 as D (6 bases). Germline loops: CDR1 LGHDT, CDR2 YNNKEL (reference sequence). V was clipped by 6 bases and J by 3 bases, with 15 bases between them. The CDR3 spans 14 residues. CDR3 loop: CASRRTTGHYEQYF. CDR3 DNA: TGTGCCAGCAGACGGACGACAGGCCACTACGAGCAGTACTTC.

The rearrangement links TRBV5-1 to TRBJ2-7, with 7 bases fitting TRBD2. CDR3 length: 18 residues. The germline V gene has CDR1 SGHRS and CDR2 YFSETQ. V was clipped by 4 bases and J by 0 bases; unmatched bases: 16. CDR3: CASSIMEPSSGGSYEQYF. The CDR3 DNA sequence: TGCGCCAGCAGCATAATGGAGCCGTCTAGCGGAGGCTCCTACGAGCAGTACTTC.

The V call is TRBV28, the J call TRBJ2-1; possible D gene TRBD1, 6 bases. The CDR3 totals 16 residues. Germline CDR1 and CDR2: MDHEN and SYDVKM. V lost 1 base and J 3 bases, leaving 13 bases between the germline ends. The CDR3: CASSLFNRVGYNEQFF. For the CDR3, the DNA is TGTGCCAGCAGTTTATTCAACAGGGTGGGCTACAATGAGCAGTTCTTC. Full variable domain (missing parts from reference TRBV28 and TRBJ2-1): DVKVTQSSRYLVKRTGEKVFLECVQDMDHENMFWYRQDPGLGLRLIYFSYDVKMKEKGDIPEGYSVSREKKERFSLILESASTNQTSMYLCASSLFNRVGYNEQFFGPGTRLTVL.

This clone was detected a few times. The chain employs TRBV28 and TRBJ1-2; TRBD1 matches 7 bases. The germline V gene encodes CDR1 MDHEN and CDR2 SYDVKM. The CDR3 sequence is 16 residues long. V lost 1 base and J lost 8; bases outside the gene matches: 13. CDR3 bases: TGTGCCAGCAGTTTATTACAGGGGCACGGGTCAGAAGGCTACACCTTC. It yields the protein CASSLLQGHGSEGYTF.

The chain employs TRBV19 and TRBJ2-2, with D perhaps matching TRBD2 (5 bases). The CDR3 loop spans 16 amino acids. Germline CDR1 LNHDA, CDR2 SQIVND (reference sequence). V shed 7 bases and J shed 6 bases, with 21 bases lying between them. The CDR3 here is CASIDDRRVAAGELFF. CDR3 DNA sequence: TGTGCCAGTATCGACGATAGGCGGGTTGCCGCCGGGGAGCTGTTTTTT.

This chain joins TRBV27 and TRBJ1-3; D ambiguous. Germline V gene lookup returns CDR1 MNHEY and CDR2 SMNVEV (reference sequence). The CDR3 totals 15 residues. V was clipped by 5 bases and J by 0 bases, with 11 bases between them. In nucleotides, the CDR3 is TGTGCCAGCAGTCCCACACCTTCCTCTGGAAACACCATATATTTT. Translated: CASSPTPSSGNTIYF.

The rearrangement joins TRBV19 to TRBJ1-1, with 11 bases identical to TRBD1. The CDR3 extends over 15 amino acids. V was clipped by 8 bases and J by 5 bases; unmatched bases: 10. CDR1 is LNHDA and CDR2 is SQIVND in the germline V gene (reference sequence). The CDR3 DNA reads as TGTGCCAGTTCTTATGGACAGGGGGCACGGACTGAAGCTTTCTTT. Its translation: CASSYGQGARTEAFF. Full variable domain (remainder filled in from reference TRBV19 and TRBJ1-1): DGGITQSPKYLFRKEGQNVTLSCEQNLNHDAMYWYRQDPGQGLRLIYYSQIVNDFQKGDIAEGYSVSREKKESFPLTVTSAQKNPTAFYLCASSYGQGARTEAFFGQGTRLTVV.

CDR3 residues: CASSQEQGLANEKLFF. In DNA form, the CDR3 reads TGTGCCAGCAGCCAAGAACAGGGGTTAGCTAATGAAAAACTGTTTTTT. The rearrangement joins TRBV4-2 to TRBJ1-4; 7 nucleotides match TRBD1. CDR3 length: 16 amino acids. J gave up 3 bases and V 0 bases, and 4 bases lay outside the gene matches. Germline CDR1 and CDR2: LGHNA and YNFKEQ.